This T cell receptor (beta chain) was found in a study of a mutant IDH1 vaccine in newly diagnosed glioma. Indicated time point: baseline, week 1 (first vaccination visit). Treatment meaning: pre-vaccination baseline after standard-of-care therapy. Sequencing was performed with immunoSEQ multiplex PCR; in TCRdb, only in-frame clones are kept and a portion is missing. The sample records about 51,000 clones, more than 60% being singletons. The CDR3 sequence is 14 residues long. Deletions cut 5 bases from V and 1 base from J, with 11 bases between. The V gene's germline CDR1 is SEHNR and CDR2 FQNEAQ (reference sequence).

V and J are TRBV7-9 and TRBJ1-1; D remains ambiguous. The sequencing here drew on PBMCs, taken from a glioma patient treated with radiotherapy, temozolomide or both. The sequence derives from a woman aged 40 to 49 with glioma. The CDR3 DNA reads TGTGCCAGCAGCGCGGGCGGGGAGAACACTGAAGCTTTCTTT. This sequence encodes CASSAGGENTEAFF. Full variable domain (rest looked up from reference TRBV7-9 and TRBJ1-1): DTGVSQNPRHKITKRGQNVTFRCDPISEHNRLYWYRQTLGQGPEFLTYFQNEAQLEKSRLLSDRFSAERPKGSFSTLEIQRTEQGDSAMYLCASSAGGENTEAFFGQGTRLTVV.